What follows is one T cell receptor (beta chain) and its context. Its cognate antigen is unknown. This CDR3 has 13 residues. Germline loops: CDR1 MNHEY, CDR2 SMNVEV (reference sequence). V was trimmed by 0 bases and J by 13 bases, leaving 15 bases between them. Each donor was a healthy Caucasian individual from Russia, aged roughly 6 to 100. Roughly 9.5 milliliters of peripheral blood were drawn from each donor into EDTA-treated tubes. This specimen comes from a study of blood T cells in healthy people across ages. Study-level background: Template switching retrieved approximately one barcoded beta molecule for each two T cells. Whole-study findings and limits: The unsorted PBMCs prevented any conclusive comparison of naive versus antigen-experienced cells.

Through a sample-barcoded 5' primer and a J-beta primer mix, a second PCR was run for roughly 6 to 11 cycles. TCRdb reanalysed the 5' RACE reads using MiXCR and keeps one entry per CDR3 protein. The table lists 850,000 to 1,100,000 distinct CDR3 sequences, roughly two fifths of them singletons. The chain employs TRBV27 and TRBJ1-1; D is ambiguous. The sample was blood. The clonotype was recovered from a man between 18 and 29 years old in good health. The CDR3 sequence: CASSLSPGLLVFF. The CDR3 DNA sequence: TGTGCCAGCAGTTTATCCCCCGGACTGTTGGTTTTCTTT.